The 31 T cell receptor beta chains reported below all come from one sample, sequenced in a study of T-cell memory formation after mild COVID-19. A single record per CDR3 protein comes from TCRdb applying MiXCR to the 5' RACE reads. Found here are 85,000 to 130,000 distinct CDR3 sequences, around 10% of them singletons; the top ten hold about two fifths. The source material was PBMCs or a T cell subset sorted from them (not recorded which). The receptors here all came from a man in his late teens or twenties who had mild COVID-19 (a few samples of this study predate the infection). Cell type and time point are not known.

The chain uses TRBV12-3 or TRBV12-4 and TRBJ1-5; 8 bases line up with TRBD1. V was clipped by 6 bases and J by 5 bases; unmatched bases: 0. The CDR3 spans 12 residues. The CDR3 sequence is CASRGQDQPQHF. The CDR3 nucleotides are TGTGCCAGCAGGGGACAGGATCAGCCCCAGCATTTT.

This chain uses TRBV4-3 with TRBJ1-5; no reliable D call. The V end lost 1 base, the J end lost 3 bases, and 4 bases lay between the germline ends. The germline gives CDR1 LGHNA, CDR2 YSLEER. The CDR3 has 13 amino acids. The CDR3: CASSQVVNQPQHF. In DNA, the CDR3 is TGCGCCAGCAGCCAAGTCGTCAATCAGCCCCAGCATTTT.

This clonotype was counted between two and nine times. The CDR3 protein is CASSQVTEQETQYF. The CDR3 region has the DNA TGCGCCAGCAGCCAAGTAACAGAACAAGAGACCCAGTACTTC. The rearrangement uses TRBV4-1 and TRBJ2-5; D call uncertain. Germline lookup yields CDR1 MGHRA and CDR2 YSYEKL. Deletions cut 1 base from V and 2 bases from J, with 8 bases between. The CDR3 extends over 14 amino acids.

This clonotype was seen a handful of times. One end of the junction is discordant with germline, which a read error may explain. The V gene is TRBV7-2, the J gene TRBJ2-3; TRBD1 aligns across 7 bases. From germline, CDR1 is SGHTA and CDR2 FQGNSA. The CDR3 covers 13 residues. DNA of the CDR3: TGTGCCAGCAGCTTAGCAGTCGATCCGGGGACAGCTTTT. It yields the protein CASSLAVDPGTAF.

This clonotype was detected many times. J is TRBJ2-3 and V is TRBV5-1; no clear D. The CDR3 totals 13 residues. CDR1 SGHRS and CDR2 YFSETQ come from the germline V gene. V was shortened by 0 bases and J by 6 bases, with 8 bases between the two germline ends. The CDR3 loop is CASSLAMVDTQYF. The DNA for the CDR3 is TGCGCCAGCAGCTTGGCCATGGTTGATACGCAGTATTTT. Looking up the rest from reference TRBV5-1 and TRBJ2-3 gives the full variable domain: KAGVTQTPRYLIKTRGQQVTLSCSPISGHRSVSWYQQTPGQGLQFLFEYFSETQRNKGNFPGRFSGRQFSNSRSEMNVSTLELGDSALYLCASSLAMVDTQYFGPGTRLTVL.

In this sample, this clonotype turned up many times. The chain recombines TRBV16 with TRBJ2-7, with no clear D. The CDR3 is made up of 12 amino acids. The germline CDR1 and CDR2 sequences are KGHSY and FQNENV. The ends were cut back, 4 bases at V and 3 bases at J, with 7 bases in the middle. CDR3 bases: TGTGCCAGCAGCCGGAACAGCTACGAGCAGTACTTC. Translated: CASSRNSYEQYF.

A few counts support this clonotype. This chain joins TRBV11-2 and TRBJ2-5, with D perhaps matching TRBD1 (6 bases). Germline lookup yields CDR1 SGHAT and CDR2 FQNNGV. This CDR3 has 10 amino acids. Trimming cost V 5 bases and J 9 bases, with 7 bases left between them. The CDR3 region has the DNA TGTGCCAGCAGCGAGGGGGCCCAGTACTTC. It encodes CASSEGAQYF.

The chain carries TRBV6-5 and TRBJ2-5; 7 bases map to TRBD2. The germline CDR1 and CDR2 sequences are MNHEY and SVGAGI. The ends lost 6 bases at V and 5 bases at J; junction bases unmatched: 6. There are 13 residues in the CDR3. The CDR3, as DNA: TGTGCCAGCAGACCCTGGGGGGGTGAGACCCAGTACTTC. Residues: CASRPWGGETQYF.

In its sample, this clonotype was seen a few times. This chain uses TRBV4-1 with TRBJ2-5; 7 nucleotides align to TRBD2. Germline CDR1 and CDR2: MGHRA and YSYEKL. Germline trimming cut 1 base from V and 3 bases from J; bases unmatched to any gene: 11. The CDR3 totals 17 residues. The CDR3 reads CASSQASTSWDEETQYF. CDR3 nucleotide sequence: TGCGCCAGCAGCCAAGCGTCGACTAGCTGGGACGAAGAGACCCAGTACTTC.

In DNA form, the CDR3 reads TGTGCCAGCAGTTTATTCGGAGGGGACGGCTACACCTTC. Its translation is CASSLFGGDGYTF. This chain connects TRBV28 to TRBJ1-2, with D maybe TRBD1 (5 bases). The CDR3 consists of 13 residues. Trimming took off 1 base at V and 8 bases at J, with 11 bases between the two ends. Germline values: CDR1 MDHEN, CDR2 SYDVKM.

The J gene is TRBJ2-3, the V gene TRBV4-3; D gene unclear. Looked up from germline, CDR1 is LGHNA and CDR2 is YSLEER. The CDR3 loop spans 16 amino acids. V lost 0 bases, J lost 3 bases, and 13 bases lay in between. The CDR3 loop reads CASSQDGESPTDTQYF. The CDR3 DNA is TGCGCCAGCAGCCAAGATGGAGAGAGTCCGACAGATACGCAGTATTTT.

In its sample, this clonotype was seen a few times. The rearrangement joins TRBV20-1 to TRBJ2-7; 7 bases map to TRBD2. The trim removed 4 bases at V and 2 bases at J, leaving 11 bases unmatched. Germline V CDR1 and CDR2: DFQATT, SNEGSKA (reference sequence). There are 15 residues in the CDR3. The CDR3 loop is CSATNGSGNAYEQYF. DNA for the CDR3: TGCAGTGCTACGAATGGAAGCGGGAACGCCTACGAGCAGTACTTC.

This clonotype was observed a few times. V is TRBV6-5 and J is TRBJ2-1; the match to TRBD2 covers 7 bases. The length of the CDR3 is 15 residues. Germline V gene data show CDR1 as MNHEY and CDR2 as SVGAGI. J lost 0 bases, V lost 2 bases, and 1 base had no gene match. CDR3 residues: CASSYGGSSYNEQFF. CDR3 in DNA: TGTGCCAGCAGTTACGGCGGGAGCTCCTACAATGAGCAGTTCTTC.

This clonotype was observed a handful of times. V gene TRBV12-3 or TRBV12-4 combines with J gene TRBJ2-2, with 8 bases matching TRBD2. The CDR3 is made up of 17 amino acids. The V gene end was trimmed by 5 bases and the J gene end by 1 base; junction bases not matched to a gene: 9. CDR3 protein: CASSGTASGRNTGELFF. In DNA form, the CDR3 reads TGTGCCAGCAGTGGCACGGCTAGCGGGCGGAACACCGGGGAGCTGTTTTTT.

The table lists this clonotype with a few counts. The CDR3 bases are TGTGCCAGCAGCCGGACAGGGGGCGGTGAAAAACTGTTTTTT. Encoded protein: CASSRTGGGEKLFF. The rearrangement links TRBV11-2 to TRBJ1-4, with TRBD1 matching over 11 bases. V lost 5 bases, J lost 7 bases, and 3 bases stayed unmatched. The germline gives CDR1 SGHAT, CDR2 FQNNGV. The CDR3 spans 14 residues.

The chain employs TRBV27 and TRBJ1-4; 8 bases are shared with TRBD1. The CDR3 has 14 residues. Germline V lookup: CDR1 MNHEY, CDR2 SMNVEV (reference sequence). V was clipped by 4 bases and J by 8 bases; unmatched bases: 6. CDR3 DNA sequence: TGTGCCAGCAGTTCCGGGACAGGCATCGAAAAACTGTTTTTT. Its translation is CASSSGTGIEKLFF.

A few counts support this clonotype. The DNA for the CDR3 is TGTGCCAGCAGCCAAGCAGCGGGGGGCAACAATGAGCAGTTCTTC. As protein: CASSQAAGGNNEQFF. The rearrangement links TRBV3-1 to TRBJ2-1; 9 bases agree with TRBD2. CDR1 is LGHDT, CDR2 YNNKEL, per germline (reference sequence). V lost 1 base to trimming and J lost 5 bases; unmatched junction nucleotides: 3. The CDR3 runs to 15 residues.

This clonotype was counted between two and nine times. The chain has TRBV3-1 and TRBJ2-3, with no clear D. With 3 bases removed from V and 5 bases from J, the gap between germline ends came to 12 bases. The CDR3 length is 14 residues. Germline V lookup: CDR1 LGHDT, CDR2 YNNKEL (reference sequence). The CDR3 nucleotides are TGTGCCAGCAGCCACGGACGGCCCAGAGATACGCAGTATTTT. It encodes CASSHGRPRDTQYF.

V and J are TRBV13 and TRBJ1-1, with unresolved D. The CDR3 runs 22 residues. CDR1 and CDR2 from the germline V gene are PRHDT and FYEKMQ (reference sequence). Trimming removed 6 bases at V and 1 base at J, with 36 bases between. The CDR3 spells CASRSDTHSAHSPGVPNTEAFF. CDR3 sequence (DNA): TGTGCCAGCAGATCCGATACCCACTCCGCTCACAGTCCCGGGGTCCCGAACACTGAAGCTTTCTTT.

This clonotype was counted between two and nine times. J is TRBJ2-1 and V is TRBV4-2; a possible D gene is TRBD2 (6 bases). Germline CDR1 LGHNA, CDR2 YNFKEQ. Trimming took off 1 base at V and 9 bases at J, with 10 bases between the two ends. The CDR3 consists of 13 residues. CDR3 coding DNA: TGTGCCAGCAGCCAAGGGGACTCCCGTGAGCAGTTCTTC. Protein: CASSQGDSREQFF.

This clonotype was detected a few times. The rearrangement uses TRBV4-1 and TRBJ1-2, with 10 bases fitting TRBD1. After removal of 4 bases from V and 2 bases from J, the junction contained 19 bases not matched to a gene. The CDR3 length is 20 residues. Germline V CDR1 and CDR2: MGHRA, YSYEKL. The CDR3 DNA sequence: TGCGCCAGCAGCCGGGTGACTTGGGGGACAGGGGCGTATGGGAACTATGGCTACACCTTC. It specifies CASSRVTWGTGAYGNYGYTF.

The chain combines TRBV14 with TRBJ2-7; D is perhaps TRBD2 (7 bases). The CDR3 loop spans 15 amino acids. The V gene's germline CDR1 is SGHDN and CDR2 FVKESK. V shed 4 bases and J shed 2 bases, with 15 bases lying between them. In nucleotides, the CDR3 is TGTGCCAGCAGCCCACAGGGAGGGCCTCCCTACGAGCAGTACTTC. Its protein is CASSPQGGPPYEQYF.

This chain connects TRBV7-9 to TRBJ2-3; no firm D call. The CDR3 runs 14 residues. Germline CDR1 and CDR2: SEHNR and FQNEAQ (reference sequence). V lost 5 bases and J 0 bases, leaving 9 bases between the germline ends. DNA for the CDR3: TGTGCCAGCAGCCATACAAGAAGCACAGATACGCAGTATTTT. It is translated as CASSHTRSTDTQYF.

The DNA for the CDR3 is TGTGCCAGCAGAAGGGGGGTCGGGTCCGCCGGGGAGCTGTTTTTT. This sequence encodes CASRRGVGSAGELFF. The rearrangement links TRBV27 to TRBJ2-2; tentatively, D is TRBD1 or TRBD2 (6 bases each). Germline CDR1 and CDR2: MNHEY and SMNVEV (reference sequence). This CDR3 has 15 amino acids. Between the trimmed V and J ends, which lost 6 bases and 6 bases, there was a span of 17 bases.

This clonotype was detected ten times or more. The chain links TRBV4-1 to TRBJ1-2; D call uncertain. The CDR3 spans 13 residues. Germline values: CDR1 MGHRA, CDR2 YSYEKL. V was pared by 0 bases and J by 7 bases, with 9 bases between. The DNA for the CDR3 is TGCGCCAGCAGCCAAGATCTTGGCCTTGGCTACACCTTC. This codes for CASSQDLGLGYTF.

This clonotype was counted only a few times. V gene TRBV9 combines with J gene TRBJ2-2; weak D call: TRBD2 (6 bases). The CDR3 is 15 amino acids. V lost 0 bases to trimming and J lost 4 bases, with 10 bases between them. Per germline, CDR1 SGDLS and CDR2 YYNGEE. The CDR3 DNA reads TGTGCCAGCAGCGTAGATGGGACTCCCACCGGGGAGCTGTTTTTT. This sequence encodes CASSVDGTPTGELFF.

V is TRBV7-2 and J is TRBJ2-7; 7 bases are a match to TRBD2. The V gene end was trimmed by 4 bases and the J gene end by 3 bases; junction bases not matched to a gene: 9. Germline-derived CDR1 and CDR2 are SGHTA and FQGNSA. The CDR3 contains 15 residues. The CDR3 DNA reads as TGTGCCAGCAGCTCCATTAGCGGGTCACTCTACGAGCAGTACTTC. Translating gives CASSSISGSLYEQYF.

This chain uses TRBV28 with TRBJ2-5; D is possibly TRBD2 (5 bases). Trimming shortened V by 2 bases and J by 10 bases, and 20 bases separated the two germline ends. CDR3 size: 15 residues. Germline CDR1 is MDHEN and CDR2 is SYDVKM. CDR3 coding DNA: TGTGCCAGCAGTTTAATGTCGTCTACCCCTCGGGACCAGTACTTC. This gives the protein CASSLMSSTPRDQYF.

DNA of the CDR3: TGTGCCAGCAGCTTGGTAGTAGCTGGGGAGACCCAGTACTTC. As protein: CASSLVVAGETQYF. The chain carries TRBV7-8 and TRBJ2-5; D gene uncertain. Germline V gene sequence: CDR1 SGHVS, CDR2 FQNEAQ. V lost 3 bases and J 5 bases, leaving 13 bases between the germline ends. This CDR3 is 14 amino acids long.

This clonotype was seen repeatedly, ten times or more. The V gene is TRBV7-2, the J gene TRBJ2-7; a weak D match, TRBD2 (5 bases). V lost 2 bases, J lost 2 bases, and 19 bases lay in between. From germline, CDR1 is SGHTA and CDR2 FQGNSA. This CDR3 spans 17 amino acids. CDR3 loop: CASSLFGERILTYEQYF. The CDR3 DNA reads as TGTGCCAGCAGCTTATTTGGGGAGCGTATCTTAACCTACGAGCAGTACTTC.

There are a few counts of this clonotype. This chain connects TRBV21-1 to TRBJ1-1. TRBV21-1 is noted as a pseudogene. The CDR3 is made up of 13 amino acids. CDR3 amino acids: CASRQCMNTEAFF. For the CDR3, the DNA is TGTGCCAGCCGGCAGTGCATGAACACTGAAGCTTTCTTT.